This TCR beta chain stems from a study of T cell responses to AZD1222 COVID-19 vaccine. The data were produced by immunoSEQ multiplex PCR, yet TCRdb's version contains in-frame clones alone and is incomplete. The sample contains just under 150,000 clones, approximately 90% of which appear only once. V lost 11 bases and J lost 2, with 10 bases in between. Germline V CDR1 and CDR2: SNHLY, FYNNEI. The CDR3 has 11 residues. The chain links TRBV2 to TRBJ2-7, with D perhaps TRBD1 (6 bases). The specimen comprised peripheral blood, sampled 28 days after the second AZD1222 dose. This TCR derives from an adult who received the AZD1222 COVID-19 vaccine. CDR3 loop: CAGKGAYEQYF. CDR3 DNA sequence: TGTGCCGGCAAGGGGGCCTACGAGCAGTACTTC.